This paragraph reports one T cell receptor beta chain. In the authors' methods: Using reference gene primer amplification, nucleated cell counts were estimated. Libraries were prepared by immunoSEQ multiplex PCR; TCRdb keeps only in-frame clonotypes and omits some of them. Clone size and the V and J calls come from that table; the DNA yielded D and trimming. The table includes 250,000 to 300,000 clones, approximately 79% detected once. This entry is derived from a study of blood T cell repertoires in COVID-19. Clinical history as reported by participants underpinned cohort assignment. The source of this sequence is a man younger than 45 with acute COVID-19. Sequencing input: PBMCs or T cells enriched from blood (not recorded which).

CDR3 nucleotides: TGTGCCAGCTCACTTCCTGAAGGGGGAACAGATACGCAGTATTTT. Amino acids: CASSLPEGGTDTQYF. This chain links TRBV18 with TRBJ2-3; D is perhaps TRBD1 (6 bases). V was shortened by 4 bases and J by 3 bases, with 14 bases between the two germline ends. The length of the CDR3 is 15 residues. Germline lookup yields CDR1 KGHSH and CDR2 LQKENI.